One T cell receptor (beta chain) is described in this entry. Repertoires were generated with immunoSEQ multiplex PCR, while TCRdb's copy carries only in-frame clones and drops some. This sample has about 180,000 clones, with approximately 92% found just once. The entry originates in a study of shared clonotypes between healthy human individuals. Study context: Donors, aged 18 to 49, were two women and a few men.

Sequencing input: naive CD4+ T cells sorted from blood. The subset was: CD45RA+ positively selected. This TCR was sampled from a woman in her twenties or thirties in good health.

DNA for the CDR3: TGTGCCAGCAGTCCTCTTAGCGGGAGCTCCTACGAGCAGTACTTC. Its translation: CASSPLSGSSYEQYF. The gene calls are TRBV27 and TRBJ2-7; 9 nucleotides line up with TRBD2. CDR3 length equals 15 residues. J was trimmed by 0 bases and V by 5 bases; bases with no gene match: 5. CDR1 MNHEY and CDR2 SMNVEV come from the germline V gene (reference sequence).